Here is one T cell receptor beta chain with its context. Its antigen is not known. The CDR3 consists of 15 residues. V lost 10 bases and J lost 0, with 16 bases in between. Germline V CDR1 and CDR2: ENHRY, SYGVKD. Repertoires were generated with immunoSEQ multiplex PCR, while TCRdb's copy carries only in-frame clones and drops some. Of 70,000 to 75,000 clones in the sample, 92% were seen once. The sample is drawn from a study of OX40 agonist ivuxolimab in advanced cancers. Study-wide background: Ivuxolimab was delivered to patients intravenously every 2 weeks at doses spanning 0.01 to 10 mg/kg. The dose-escalation group included hepatocellular carcinoma, melanoma, renal cell carcinoma and head and neck cancer. Broader study findings: Relatively little clonal expansion, among the lowest observed, appeared in partial responders at 0.1-3.0 mg/kg.

The chain combines TRBV10-3 with TRBJ2-1; tentatively, D is TRBD1 (6 bases). This sequence was found in an adult with an advanced solid tumor such as melanoma, head and neck, liver or kidney cancer. Sequencing used CD4+ or CD8+ T cells sorted from blood, obtained in a trial of the OX40 agonist ivuxolimab. The CDR3 DNA reads as TGTGCCACATGGGTGGGGGCACGCTCCTACAATGAGCAGTTCTTC. It codes for CATWVGARSYNEQFF.